This T cell receptor beta chain was observed in a study of brain T cells in children with intractable seizures. Whole-study findings and limits: Patients' HCMV serostatus was unknown; virus specificity rests on CDR3 similarity alone. Pre-surgery blood may have been undersampled, hiding some clones.

Documented time point: blood from clinic visit 5 months post-surgery; TSC patient then seizure free. The sequenced cases were selected for having the highest brain T cell transcript signatures. The CDR3 sequence is 17 residues long. The ends lost 1 base at V and 2 bases at J; junction bases unmatched: 10. Germline V gene data show CDR1 as SGHVS and CDR2 as FNYEAQ. Sequenced by immunoSEQ multiplex PCR; TCRdb stores in-frame clones only, minus some. The sample records hundreds of thousands of clones, roughly 93% being singletons. Notes on this clone: The antigen is not known.

This chain connects TRBV7-6 to TRBJ2-7; 8 nucleotides match TRBD1. Material: peripheral blood, obtained 4 to 5 months after surgery. The TCR comes from a boy under two years old with tuberous sclerosis and intractable seizures. The CDR3 DNA sequence: TGTGCCAGCAGCTTAGGAATGGGGACAGGTTTGACCTACGAGCAGTACTTC. It specifies CASSLGMGTGLTYEQYF.